This T cell receptor (beta chain) was documented in a study of blood T cell repertoires in COVID-19 (dated by TCRdb to the early 2020s). General notes on the study: Samples from collaborators originated in the United States, Italy and Spain and spanned both the acute and convalescent phases of COVID-19. The dataset comprised deeply sampled blood TCRbeta repertoires from subjects exposed to, actively infected with, or recovered from COVID-19. The sample metadata nearly always contained a de-identified subject ID, COVID-19 status, age in years and sex. Samples came from the ongoing ImmuneRACE study (first 160 participants) plus 1,254 subjects from 6 global collaborators. The prospective study material was composed of cDNA or gDNA derived from T cells, B-cell-depleted T cells, or PBMCs. HLA class I and class II types, where available, came from metadata supplied by the sample provider rather than from assay-based typing. The repertoires were released in a freely available public database intended as a resource for research on the immune response to SARS-CoV-2.

What the research found in general, with its limitations: Clinical and demographic metadata were provided uncurated, with the amount varying by source and participant.

TCRbeta CDR3 regions were amplified from genomic DNA using the immunoSEQ Assay, a bias-controlled multiplex PCR. Turning to the authors' computational methods: The number of nucleated cells in each sample was estimated from the amplification of reference gene primers within the assay. To quantify the absolute abundance of each unique TCRbeta CDR3 rearrangement, sequence reads were collapsed and filtered. For each sample, productive Simpson clonality was calculated as the square root of Simpson's diversity index over productive rearrangements. The immuneACCESS repertoire file appears here via TCRdb, limited to in-frame rearrangements. These files lack a portion of the clones; in checked studies, under half of the deficit traces to unresolved V genes, and the cause of the others is not known. V and J calls and clone size come straight from that table; D and trimming were deduced from the DNA. The sample includes tens of thousands of clones, with 80% observed a single time. The leading ten clones occupy about 19% of the sample.

The table lists this clone with a count of one. It lacks a known antigen. Qualities for individual bases were not recorded, and no much larger clone is one base off. Whole blood was collected in K2EDTA tubes by collaborating institutions according to the institutions' own protocols. For TCRbeta analysis, collaborators shipped samples in one of three forms: frozen whole blood, isolated PBMCs, or DNA extracted from either of those sample types. The receptor's source is a woman of 80 years or more with acute or convalescent COVID-19. Sequenced input: peripheral blood.

The base sequence is TGTGCCAGCAGTATGACTAGCGTCACAGATACGCAGTATTTT. This is translated as CASSMTSVTDTQYF. Recombination linked TRBV27 to TRBJ2-3; TRBD2 agrees with 8 junctional bases. The germline V gene (reference sequence) yields MNHEY for CDR1 and SMNVEV for CDR2. The CDR3 runs 14 amino acids, cysteine and phenylalanine included. Only the CDR3 part of the read is kept: 42 bases, read in frame from the first base. The germline V end is reduced by 5 bases and the J end by 2 bases; junction bases left unmatched: 3.